This TCR beta chain came from a study of blood T cell repertoires in COVID-19. Overall study: Acute-phase and convalescent COVID-19 samples originated in the United States, Italy and Spain. The analysed material was cDNA or gDNA that came from T cells, B-cell-depleted T cells, or PBMCs.

V lost 7 bases, J lost 2 bases, and 11 bases stayed unmatched. CDR1 and CDR2 (germline): LNHDA, SQIVND (reference sequence). There are 16 residues in the CDR3. Original analysis: Reference gene primer amplification in the assay estimated nucleated cell counts. Some clones are missing from TCRdb's copy, which holds only in-frame ones; the method was immunoSEQ multiplex PCR. D and trimming come from the DNA, and the V and J calls and clone size come from that table. The table records 100,000 to 120,000 clones, roughly 80% of them present only once. The V gene is TRBV19, the J gene TRBJ2-1, with TRBD2 identical over 7 bases. Input material: peripheral blood. The receptor was isolated from an elderly woman with acute or convalescent COVID-19. DNA for the CDR3: TGTGCCAGTACCCGGGAGGCGGGAAATACCTACAATGAGCAGTTCTTC. Its protein is CASTREAGNTYNEQFF.